This TCR beta chain was captured by sequencing in a study of identical twins. TCRdb fed the 5' RACE reads into MiXCR, producing one record per CDR3 protein. This sample has 1.5 million to 2 million distinct CDR3 sequences; more than 30% occur once, and the top ten carry 0.27%. J gave up 8 bases and V 1 base, and 7 bases lay outside the gene matches. CDR3 length: 14 residues. Germline values: CDR1 MGHRA, CDR2 YSYEKL. Findings of the study overall: Weaker excess twin sharing was seen among beta out-of-frame sequences.

Points on this clonotype: The antigen is not known.

This clonotype originated in a newborn girl in good health. The sequencing input was cord blood. The chain links TRBV4-1 to TRBJ1-2; 7 bases map to TRBD1. The DNA for the CDR3 is TGCGCCAGCAGCCAAGCCGGGACAGCCGTGGGCTACACCTTC. Amino acid sequence: CASSQAGTAVGYTF.